A single sample is the source of the 29 T cell receptor beta chains below, sequenced in a study of T-cell reconstitution after alpha-beta-depleted transplantation in children. Unique molecular identifiers were used in preparing the TCRbeta library. MiXCR, run by TCRdb on the PCR reads, gives a single entry per CDR3 protein. The sample shows 440,000 or so distinct CDR3 sequences, about 40% of them seen only once. The specimen comprised PBMCs, sampled before TCRalphabeta/CD19-depleted stem cell transplant. The receptors come from a girl aged 2 to 9 with aplastic anemia, due to receive a stem cell transplant.

In its sample, this clonotype was seen many times. This chain links TRBV5-1 with TRBJ2-3, with 14 bases that match TRBD2. With 3 bases clipped from V and 3 bases from J, the junction kept 9 bases outside the gene matches. This CDR3 is built from 18 residues. Germline CDR1 reads SGHRS; CDR2 reads YFSETQ. CDR3 DNA: TGCGCCAGCAGCTGGGCCCCGGGACTAGCGGGAGTTACAGATACGCAGTATTTT. It codes for CASSWAPGLAGVTDTQYF.

J is TRBJ2-7 and V is TRBV7-9; possibly TRBD1 for D (5 bases). Germline V gene lookup returns CDR1 SEHNR and CDR2 FQNEAQ (reference sequence). The CDR3 is made up of 17 amino acids. V shed 1 base and J shed 0 bases, with 16 bases lying between them. CDR3 loop: CASSLGLSTDISYEQYF. The CDR3 bases are TGTGCCAGCAGCTTAGGTCTCTCGACAGATATCTCCTACGAGCAGTACTTC.

This chain joins TRBV29-1 and TRBJ1-1; 9 bases map to TRBD1. J lost 0 bases, V lost 7 bases, and 3 bases had no gene match. The CDR3 has 13 amino acids. CDR1 and CDR2 (germline): SQVTM, ANQGSEA. The CDR3 DNA follows: TGCAGCGCAAACAGGGGGCTGAACACTGAAGCTTTCTTT. Its protein is CSANRGLNTEAFF.

The chain has TRBV19 and TRBJ2-7; D is perhaps TRBD1 (6 bases). V dropped 4 bases and J dropped 0 bases, with 10 bases sitting between them. Germline V gene lookup returns CDR1 LNHDA and CDR2 SQIVND (reference sequence). The CDR3 is 14 amino acids. In nucleotides, the CDR3 is TGTGCCAGTAGTAGAACAGGGACCTCCTACGAGCAGTACTTC. Its protein product is CASSRTGTSYEQYF.

The sample holds many counts of this clonotype. The rearrangement joins TRBV29-1 to TRBJ1-1, with 7 bases that match TRBD1. Germline lookup yields CDR1 SQVTM and CDR2 ANQGSEA. This CDR3 is built from 14 residues. The trim removed 3 bases at V and 2 bases at J, leaving 6 bases unmatched. CDR3 sequence reads: CSVEHYRGNTEAFF. CDR3 bases: TGCAGCGTTGAGCATTACAGGGGAAACACTGAAGCTTTCTTT.

V gene TRBV12-3 or TRBV12-4 combines with J gene TRBJ1-2; 7 nucleotides line up with TRBD1. The CDR3 contains 12 residues. Germline trimming cut 7 bases from V and 7 bases from J; bases unmatched to any gene: 6. The CDR3 spells CASIPRGLGYTF. The CDR3 bases are TGTGCCAGCATTCCAAGGGGGCTTGGCTACACCTTC.

V gene TRBV11-3 combines with J gene TRBJ2-5; a possible D gene is TRBD1 (6 bases). The length of the CDR3 is 14 residues. CDR1 is SGHNT, CDR2 YENEEA, per germline. Trimming took off 5 bases at V and 5 bases at J, with 15 bases between the two ends. CDR3 protein: CASSDPGHSETQYF. The DNA of the CDR3 is TGTGCCAGCAGCGACCCGGGACATTCCGAGACCCAGTACTTC.

This clonotype appeared a few times. The chain has TRBV7-2 and TRBJ1-1, with a weak D call TRBD1 (6 bases). CDR3 size: 14 residues. The germline V gene encodes CDR1 SGHTA and CDR2 FQGNSA. Trimming removed 3 bases at V and 0 bases at J, with 8 bases between. CDR3 sequence reads: CASSFYRVNTEAFF. The CDR3 region has the DNA TGTGCCAGCAGCTTTTACAGGGTGAACACTGAAGCTTTCTTT. Full variable domain (missing parts from reference TRBV7-2 and TRBJ1-1): GAGVSQSPSNKVTEKGKDVELRCDPISGHTALYWYRQSLGQGLEFLIYFQGNSAPDKSGLPSDRFSAERTGGSVSTLTIQRTQQEDSAVYLCASSFYRVNTEAFFGQGTRLTVV.

This clonotype was counted a few times. The chain joins TRBV20-1 to TRBJ2-2; possible D gene TRBD1, 5 bases. This CDR3 has 14 amino acids. V gave up 0 bases and J gave up 6 bases, with 11 bases separating them. Germline CDR1 DFQATT, CDR2 SNEGSKA (reference sequence). DNA for the CDR3: TGCAGTGCTAGAGACGCAAGGGGTTCCGGGGAGCTGTTTTTT. This encodes CSARDARGSGELFF.

The V call is TRBV20-1, the J call TRBJ2-5; D ambiguous. Germline V gene lookup returns CDR1 DFQATT and CDR2 SNEGSKA (reference sequence). The CDR3 contains 14 residues. Trimming shortened V by 3 bases and J by 1 base, and 12 bases separated the two germline ends. Here the CDR3 DNA reads TGCAGTGCTAGTCGCAGAAACTTCCAAGAGACCCAGTACTTC. Amino acids: CSASRRNFQETQYF.

The table lists this clonotype with a few counts. The V and J genes are TRBV20-1 and TRBJ2-7; TRBD2 is a possible D gene (6 bases). This CDR3 contains 14 residues. From germline, CDR1 is DFQATT and CDR2 SNEGSKA (reference sequence). The V gene lost 4 bases and the J gene lost 3 bases, with 16 bases spanning the gap. CDR3 DNA: TGCAGTGCTACCCCGGGTAGCGGCGGCTACGAGCAGTACTTC. It specifies CSATPGSGGYEQYF.

This clonotype was detected ten times or more. This chain joins TRBV5-1 and TRBJ2-3; 10 bases agree with TRBD2. CDR1 is SGHRS, CDR2 YFSETQ, per germline. The V gene end was trimmed by 0 bases and the J gene end by 6 bases; junction bases not matched to a gene: 4. The CDR3 is 15 residues long. The CDR3 is CASSLATSGTDTQYF. The CDR3 nucleotides read TGCGCCAGCAGCTTGGCTACTAGCGGGACCGATACGCAGTATTTT.

This chain links TRBV7-9 with TRBJ2-3, with D perhaps TRBD2 (5 bases). The germline V and J ends were trimmed by 3 bases and 1 base, with 11 bases remaining between them. Germline lookup yields CDR1 SEHNR and CDR2 FQNEAQ (reference sequence). The CDR3 is made up of 15 amino acids. DNA for the CDR3: TGTGCCAGCAGCTTTCGGGAAAGGCGCACAGATACGCAGTATTTT. Residues: CASSFRERRTDTQYF.

The V and J genes are TRBV18 and TRBJ2-6; no clear D. There are 15 residues in the CDR3. CDR1 is KGHSH, CDR2 LQKENI, per germline. Between the trimmed V and J ends, which lost 3 bases and 0 bases, there was a span of 6 bases. CDR3: CASSPISSGANVLTF. CDR3 nucleotides: TGTGCCAGCTCACCTATCTCCTCTGGGGCCAACGTCCTGACTTTC.

The V and J genes are TRBV28 and TRBJ2-7, with a possible D match to TRBD1 (5 bases). Germline V gene lookup returns CDR1 MDHEN and CDR2 SYDVKM. The CDR3 runs to 13 residues. V was shortened by 3 bases and J by 2 bases, with 8 bases between the two germline ends. This chain's CDR3 is CASSFDRPYEQYF. CDR3 sequence (DNA): TGTGCCAGCAGTTTCGACAGACCCTACGAGCAGTACTTC.

This chain connects TRBV7-2 to TRBJ2-7, with TRBD2 matching over 10 bases. The ends lost 5 bases at V and 3 bases at J; junction bases unmatched: 7. The V gene's germline CDR1 is SGHTA and CDR2 FQGNSA. This CDR3 is 15 amino acids long. The CDR3: CASSAASGGYYEQYF. Written as DNA, the CDR3 is TGTGCCAGCAGCGCGGCTAGCGGGGGTTACTACGAGCAGTACTTC.

As for this clonotype: One junction end does not reproduce the germline sequence, and a read error may be involved. The J gene is TRBJ2-2, the V gene TRBV20-1; 9 positions match TRBD2. Looked up from germline, CDR1 is DFQATT and CDR2 is SNEGSKA (reference sequence). This CDR3 comprises 14 residues. The CDR3 is CSARGGRETAELFF. CDR3 sequence (DNA): TGCAGTGCTAGAGGCGGGAGGGAAACCGCGGAGCTGTTTTTT.

The chain couples TRBV20-1 to TRBJ2-5; 7 bases fit TRBD1. V shed 7 bases, J shed 1 base, and the junction held 6 bases outside the gene matches. The CDR3 is 13 amino acids. CDR1 is DFQATT and CDR2 is SNEGSKA in the germline V gene (reference sequence). The CDR3 spells CSVHTGVQETQYF. CDR3 nucleotides: TGCAGTGTACATACAGGGGTCCAAGAGACCCAGTACTTC.

The sample holds many counts of this clonotype. This chain links TRBV12-3 or TRBV12-4 with TRBJ1-6, with 7 bases that match TRBD1. The V and J ends lost 3 bases and 7 bases, in that order; junction bases with no gene match: 6. This CDR3 is 15 amino acids long. The CDR3 sequence: CASSFLSRGNSPLHF. The CDR3 DNA follows: TGTGCCAGCAGTTTCCTGAGCAGGGGGAATTCACCCCTCCACTTT.

The V call is TRBV27, the J call TRBJ2-5; 10 bases match TRBD2. Trimming removed 3 bases from V and 2 bases from J; junction bases left unmatched: 3. This CDR3 has 15 amino acids. In germline, CDR1 is MNHEY, CDR2 SMNVEV (reference sequence). The CDR3 DNA reads TGTGCCAGCAGTTTTCTAGCGGGGGTACAAGAGACCCAGTACTTC. It codes for CASSFLAGVQETQYF.

In this sample, this clonotype turned up a few times. The chain joins TRBV20-1 to TRBJ2-6; weak D call: TRBD2 (6 bases). This CDR3 is built from 17 residues. V lost 6 bases to trimming and J lost 4 bases, with 22 bases between them. In germline, CDR1 is DFQATT, CDR2 SNEGSKA (reference sequence). The CDR3 nucleotides read TGCAGTGCAACCGCCGGGAGCCTAAAATCCGGGGCCAACGTCCTGACTTTC. Its protein is CSATAGSLKSGANVLTF.

The J gene is TRBJ2-7, the V gene TRBV5-1; 10 nucleotides match TRBD2. There are 16 residues in the CDR3. The J segment lost 1 base and the V segment lost 4 bases, leaving 8 bases of the junction unmatched. Germline V lookup: CDR1 SGHRS, CDR2 YFSETQ. DNA for the CDR3: TGCGCCAGCAGCCAAACTAGCGGGGCCCCATCCTACGAGCAGTACTTC. Residues: CASSQTSGAPSYEQYF.

The table lists this clonotype with a few counts. This sequence joins TRBV7-6 and TRBJ2-2, with 10 bases matching TRBD2. Germline values: CDR1 SGHVS, CDR2 FNYEAQ. The CDR3 spans 16 residues. With V trimmed by 3 bases and J by 7 bases, 8 bases remained unmatched. CDR3 residues: CASSFGAGGVYGELFF. The CDR3 coding sequence is TGTGCCAGCAGCTTCGGAGCGGGAGGGGTTTACGGGGAGCTGTTTTTT.

The chain couples TRBV28 to TRBJ2-1; a possible D gene is TRBD2 (7 bases). V shed 5 bases and J shed 6 bases, with 14 bases lying between them. From germline, CDR1 is MDHEN and CDR2 SYDVKM. CDR3 length: 14 amino acids. The CDR3 region has the DNA TGTGCCAGCAGTCCCCTCCGGGGGGCCAATGAGCAGTTCTTC. It encodes CASSPLRGANEQFF.

This clonotype has ten or more counts. The chain joins TRBV12-3 or TRBV12-4 to TRBJ1-3; 8 positions match TRBD1. The V gene end was trimmed by 5 bases and the J gene end by 2 bases; junction bases not matched to a gene: 2. The CDR3 sequence is 14 residues long. CDR3 DNA sequence: TGTGCCAGCAGTCCGACAGGGGCTGGAAACACCATATATTTT. The encoded protein is CASSPTGAGNTIYF.

The V gene is TRBV29-1, the J gene TRBJ2-7; D possibly matches TRBD1 or TRBD2 (6 bases each). Germline assignment: CDR1 SQVTM and CDR2 ANQGSEA. Trimming took 7 bases from V and 3 from J, leaving 16 bases between them. This CDR3 has 13 residues. CDR3 residues: CSAGRGHNYEQYF. For the CDR3, the DNA is TGCAGCGCTGGGCGGGGACACAACTACGAGCAGTACTTC.

This clonotype has a count of ten or more. The V and J genes are TRBV5-1 and TRBJ2-3; 12 positions match TRBD2. CDR1 is SGHRS and CDR2 is YFSETQ in the germline V gene. With 2 bases clipped from V and 0 bases from J, the junction kept 1 base outside the gene matches. This CDR3 is built from 16 residues. The CDR3 coding sequence is TGCGCCAGCAGCTTACTAGCGGGAGGAAGCACAGATACGCAGTATTTT. Translated, it gives CASSLLAGGSTDTQYF.

As concerns this clonotype: At one boundary the junction diverges from the germline segment, which might be a read error. J is TRBJ1-1 and V is TRBV2; D perhaps matches TRBD1 (5 bases). This CDR3 is built from 14 residues. Germline loops: CDR1 SNHLY, CDR2 FYNNEI. This CDR3 is CGSTSLTGRTEAFF. In nucleotides, the CDR3 is TGTGGCAGCACCAGCCTCACAGGCAGGACTGAAGCTTTCTTT.

In this sample, this clonotype turned up many times. CDR3 loop: CSVLSTFSYEQYF. DNA for the CDR3: TGCAGCGTCCTATCGACATTCTCCTACGAGCAGTACTTC. The chain combines TRBV29-1 with TRBJ2-7; no clear D. The germline V and J ends were trimmed by 6 bases and 0 bases, with 12 bases remaining between them. Germline V gene lookup returns CDR1 SQVTM and CDR2 ANQGSEA. This CDR3 comprises 13 residues.